Presented here are 21 T cell receptor beta chains from one specimen sequenced in a study of human T cells and chemical hapten exposure. Indicated time point: patch test 3, about 24 weeks after DPC sensitization. This sample's treatment: therapeutic diphenylcyclopropenone sensitization with weekly scalp DPC. Total RNA was extracted from unfractionated whole blood. TCRdb re-called the RACE reads through MiXCR, storing one row per CDR3 protein. The table lists 30,000 to 50,000 distinct CDR3 sequences, approximately 12% of them singletons, with about 2.3% in the top ten. This specimen consisted of whole blood, obtained in connection with sensitization to the hapten diphenylcyclopropenone (DPC). These receptors originate from a middle-aged woman with alopecia areata. Some clones in this sample may be carry-over from other donors' samples.

This clonotype was counted many times. The rearrangement links TRBV10-3 to TRBJ2-7; TRBD1 aligns across 7 bases. The CDR3 contains 15 residues. V shed 2 bases, J shed 0 bases, and the junction held 4 bases outside the gene matches. Looked up from germline, CDR1 is ENHRY and CDR2 is SYGVKD. The CDR3 spells CAISELTGNSYEQYF. As DNA, the CDR3 is TGTGCCATCAGTGAGCTGACAGGGAACTCCTACGAGCAGTACTTC.

This clonotype was seen only a few times. The chain employs TRBV7-2 and TRBJ2-3; unclear D gene. The CDR3 covers 15 residues. Germline V gives CDR1 SGHTA, CDR2 FQGNSA. V lost 4 bases to trimming and J lost 1 base, with 12 bases between them. The CDR3 DNA sequence: TGTGCCAGCAGCTCCGCTATTCGGGGCACAGATACGCAGTATTTT. Amino acids: CASSSAIRGTDTQYF.

In this sample, this clonotype turned up many times. CDR3 sequence reads: CASSLAGGVAGITDTQYF. The CDR3 nucleotides are TGTGCCAGCAGCTTGGCTGGGGGGGTAGCGGGAATCACAGATACGCAGTATTTT. This chain links TRBV5-4 with TRBJ2-3; 8 bases align to TRBD2. In germline, CDR1 is SGHNT, CDR2 YYREEE (reference sequence). The CDR3 sequence is 18 residues long. With V trimmed by 0 bases and J by 2 bases, 11 bases remained unmatched. Complete variable domain (other parts from reference TRBV5-4 and TRBJ2-3): ETGVTQSPTHLIKTRGQQVTLRCSSQSGHNTVSWYQQALGQGPQFIFQYYREEENGRGNFPPRFSGLQFPNYSSELNVNALELDDSALYLCASSLAGGVAGITDTQYFGPGTRLTVL.

There are a few counts of this clonotype. The chain is built from TRBV20-1 and TRBJ2-3, with TRBD1 matching over 9 bases. V lost 6 bases, J lost 5 bases, and 9 bases stayed unmatched. CDR1 is DFQATT and CDR2 is SNEGSKA in the germline V gene (reference sequence). The CDR3 runs to 14 residues. This CDR3 reads CSANRGRPGDTQYF. The CDR3 DNA sequence: TGCAGTGCAAACAGGGGGCGTCCGGGAGATACGCAGTATTTT.

This clonotype is labeled medium-sized. The chain carries TRBV20-1 and TRBJ1-5; D ambiguous. The CDR3 extends over 12 amino acids. V lost 3 bases and J 4 bases, leaving 7 bases between the germline ends. The V gene's germline CDR1 is DFQATT and CDR2 SNEGSKA (reference sequence). The CDR3 DNA is TGCAGTGCTAGGCCCGGGAATCAGCCCCAGCATTTT. Encoded protein: CSARPGNQPQHF.

This clonotype was observed a few times. V usage is TRBV2 and J usage is TRBJ2-7; D uncertain. CDR1 is SNHLY, CDR2 FYNNEI, per germline. CDR3 length equals 15 residues. The V end was cut by 10 bases, the J end by 2 bases, with 21 bases between. CDR3 protein: CANTPPFDGTYEQYF. The CDR3 nucleotides read TGTGCCAACACCCCCCCCTTCGACGGCACCTACGAGCAGTACTTC. The full variable domain, in which reference TRBV2 and TRBJ2-7 provide the parts outside the CDR3, is EPEVTQTPSHQVTQMGQEVILRCVPISNHLYFYWYRQILGQKVEFLVSFYNNEISEKSEIFDDQFSVERPDGSNFTLKIRSTKLEDSAMYFCANTPPFDGTYEQYFGPGTRLTVT.

This clonotype was detected only a few times. The chain couples TRBV3-1 to TRBJ2-2; D not certain. V lost 4 bases and J 6 bases, leaving 9 bases between the germline ends. This CDR3 is built from 13 residues. Per germline, CDR1 LGHDT and CDR2 YNNKEL (reference sequence). The CDR3 loop reads CASSPRSPGELFF. CDR3 sequence (DNA): TGTGCCAGCAGCCCCCGGTCGCCCGGGGAGCTGTTTTTT.

This clonotype was seen ten or more times. V usage is TRBV3-1 and J usage is TRBJ1-5; D is unclear. Trimming shortened V by 4 bases and J by 5 bases, and 9 bases separated the two germline ends. CDR3 size: 13 residues. Germline loops: CDR1 LGHDT, CDR2 YNNKEL (reference sequence). The CDR3 nucleotides are TGTGCCAGCAGCCTACATGGATATCAGCCCCAGCATTTT. It yields the protein CASSLHGYQPQHF.

A few counts support this clonotype. The rearrangement joins TRBV2 to TRBJ1-5, with D unclear. CDR3 length equals 15 residues. Germline CDR1 is SNHLY and CDR2 is FYNNEI. V lost 6 bases, J lost 2 bases, and 14 bases lay in between. CDR3 in DNA: TGTGCCAGCAGCCCTACCCCACCGGGCAATCAGCCCCAGCATTTT. Translating gives CASSPTPPGNQPQHF.

This clonotype has ten or more counts. The chain carries TRBV3-1 and TRBJ1-1; D call uncertain. The V end lost 3 bases, the J end lost 4 bases, and 12 bases lay between the germline ends. CDR1 LGHDT and CDR2 YNNKEL come from the germline V gene (reference sequence). This CDR3 contains 14 residues. The CDR3: CASSQAGYGTEAFF. The CDR3 DNA is TGTGCCAGCAGCCAGGCGGGGTACGGCACTGAAGCTTTCTTT.

V is TRBV6-6 and J is TRBJ1-4, with 10 bases aligning to TRBD1. Germline lookup yields CDR1 MNHNY and CDR2 SVGAGI (reference sequence). The V segment lost 6 bases and the J segment 12 bases; nucleotides outside the gene matches: 10. There are 14 residues in the CDR3. The DNA for the CDR3 is TGTGCCAGCAGCAGGGGACAGGGGACTCTTGAACTGTTTTTT. Translating it yields CASSRGQGTLELFF.

This clonotype appeared a few times. This chain joins TRBV5-1 and TRBJ2-3, with D uncertain. Germline values: CDR1 SGHRS, CDR2 YFSETQ. The CDR3 has 12 residues. The V and J ends lost 4 bases and 5 bases respectively, with 8 bases between them. The CDR3 nucleotides are TGCGCCAGCAGCGCGCATGAAGATACGCAGTATTTT. Protein sequence: CASSAHEDTQYF.

The chain joins TRBV18 to TRBJ2-7; 7 bases match TRBD1. Germline V lookup: CDR1 KGHSH, CDR2 LQKENI. With 4 bases clipped from V and 3 bases from J, the junction kept 6 bases outside the gene matches. The CDR3 contains 14 residues. Here the CDR3 reads CASSLQGVVYEQYF. The CDR3, as DNA: TGTGCCAGCTCACTCCAGGGGGTAGTCTACGAGCAGTACTTC.

The table lists this clonotype with many counts. The chain is built from TRBV14 and TRBJ2-2; possible D gene TRBD1, 6 bases. Trimming shortened V by 2 bases and J by 7 bases, and 11 bases separated the two germline ends. The germline V gene has CDR1 SGHDN and CDR2 FVKESK. The CDR3 is 14 amino acids. CDR3 in DNA: TGTGCCAGCAGCCAACCAGGGGCGGACGGGGAGCTGTTTTTT. This sequence encodes CASSQPGADGELFF.

This clonotype was seen more than once but under ten times. The chain couples TRBV4-3 to TRBJ2-6, with D possibly matching TRBD2 (7 bases). The CDR3 totals 20 residues. Looked up from germline, CDR1 is LGHNA and CDR2 is YSLEER. V was pared by 0 bases and J by 2 bases, with 20 bases between. CDR3 loop: CASSQEIVQGGFTGANVLTF. In nucleotides, the CDR3 is TGCGCCAGCAGCCAAGAAATCGTACAGGGAGGGTTTACTGGGGCCAACGTCCTGACTTTC.

This chain joins TRBV29-1 and TRBJ2-7; 8 bases match TRBD1. V shed 7 bases and J 0 bases; nucleotides not matched to a gene: 8. Per the germline V gene, CDR1 is SQVTM and CDR2 is ANQGSEA. The CDR3 has 14 residues. The CDR3 DNA follows: TGCAGCGCTGCGGGACAGGCCGACTCCTACGAGCAGTACTTC. Residues: CSAAGQADSYEQYF.

This clonotype was detected ten times or more. The V and J genes are TRBV5-1 and TRBJ2-1; possibly TRBD1 for D (6 bases). Trimming left V 0 bases short and J 1 base short, with 14 bases between. CDR3 length: 17 amino acids. Germline values: CDR1 SGHRS, CDR2 YFSETQ. The CDR3 sequence is CASSLGVWQGSYNEQFF. The CDR3 region has the DNA TGCGCCAGCAGCTTGGGTGTGTGGCAGGGGTCCTACAATGAGCAGTTCTTC.

Concerning this clonotype itself: The junction differs from germline at one of its ends, possibly a read error. The chain is built from TRBV28 and TRBJ2-7; 9 bases are shared with TRBD2. Per germline, CDR1 MDHEN and CDR2 SYDVKM. The length of the CDR3 is 14 residues. The CDR3 protein is CASSPSPPSGKGTF. In nucleotides, the CDR3 is TGTGCCAGCAGCCCGTCCCCCCCTAGCGGGAAAGGCACCTTC.

This clonotype was counted many times. The chain recombines TRBV28 with TRBJ2-2; D is perhaps TRBD1 (6 bases). This CDR3 contains 14 residues. The germline V gene encodes CDR1 MDHEN and CDR2 SYDVKM. V lost 2 bases and J lost 5, with 9 bases in between. CDR3 loop: CASSLGTPTGELFF. The CDR3, as DNA: TGTGCCAGCAGTTTAGGGACACCAACCGGGGAGCTGTTTTTT.

The chain has TRBV29-1 and TRBJ2-7, with a tentative D call TRBD2 (5 bases). This CDR3 is 14 amino acids long. Trimming removed 3 bases from V and 7 bases from J, with 19 bases in between. Germline CDR1 reads SQVTM; CDR2 reads ANQGSEA. CDR3 nucleotide sequence: TGCAGCGTTGACGAAAGCGGCGGTTTGGGGGAGCAGTACTTC. Amino acids: CSVDESGGLGEQYF.

On this clonotype itself: A read error is likely, as this CDR3 ends without the conserved phenylalanine or tryptophan. The V gene is TRBV10-1, the J gene TRBJ2-1; D gene ambiguous. Germline CDR1 is WNHNN and CDR2 is SYGVQD (reference sequence). V lost 3 bases and J lost 9, with 15 bases in between. CDR3 length: 14 amino acids. CDR3 region: CASSDLFDRSEQFL. In nucleotides, the CDR3 is TGCGCCAGCAGTGATCTTTTTGATCGCTCTGAGCAGTTCTTA.